This T cell receptor beta chain came from a study of T cell clones after liver transplantation. Looking at the study overall: TCRbeta sequencing after a pre-transplant mixed lymphocyte reaction identified graft-donor-reactive clones, later tracked in post-transplant blood.

The V and J ends lost 6 bases and 1 base respectively, with 15 bases between them. Germline V CDR1 and CDR2: MNHEY, SVGAGI. The CDR3 runs 15 residues. Clones were read by immunoSEQ multiplex PCR, and TCRdb kept only the in-frame ones, dropping some. The sample records about 47,000 clones, about nine tenths being singletons. The rearrangement uses TRBV6-5 and TRBJ1-1; D possibly corresponds to TRBD1 (6 bases). This TCR derives from a human patient who received a liver transplant. Some T cells may be supplied by the graft donor. This specimen was CD8+ T cells from blood, taken 12 months after liver transplant. The CDR3 region is CASSLSGARNTEAFF. For the CDR3, the DNA is TGTGCCAGCAGCTTGTCAGGGGCTAGGAACACTGAAGCTTTCTTT.